One sample yielded the 4 T cell receptor beta chains listed below, sequenced in a study of PD-L1 blockade in urothelial cancer. Time point meaning: peripheral blood 6 weeks after treatment start. Method: immunoSEQ multiplex PCR; TCRdb's copy keeps in-frame clones and lacks some. Of 35,000 to 55,000 clones listed, around 82% are singletons. The sample in question was PBMCs, obtained around atezolizumab (anti-PD-L1) treatment. All receptors derive from a man aged 55 to 70 with urothelial cancer.

The J gene is TRBJ1-4, the V gene TRBV7-2, with no clear D. V was clipped by 2 bases and J by 7 bases, with 8 bases between them. The CDR3 has 13 residues. The V gene's germline CDR1 is SGHTA and CDR2 FQGNSA. The CDR3 DNA is TGTGCCAGCAGCTTATATAACGGTGAAAAACTGTTTTTT. This translates into CASSLYNGEKLFF.

The chain employs TRBV9 and TRBJ2-7; 8 bases match TRBD1. CDR3 size: 16 residues. Trimming at V came to 0 bases and at J to 3 bases, leaving 8 bases not matched to a gene. The germline V gene has CDR1 SGDLS and CDR2 YYNGEE. DNA for the CDR3: TGTGCCAGCAGCGTAGACCCGGACAGGGAGATCTACGAGCAGTACTTC. Encoded protein: CASSVDPDREIYEQYF.

The V call is TRBV28, the J call TRBJ2-4; D uncertain. CDR3 size: 14 residues. The V gene lost 6 bases and the J gene lost 3 bases, with 12 bases spanning the gap. Per the germline V gene, CDR1 is MDHEN and CDR2 is SYDVKM. The CDR3 DNA reads TGTGCCAGCAGAAAGAGGTTGTACAAAAACATTCAGTACTTC. As protein: CASRKRLYKNIQYF.

The rearrangement links TRBV10-2 to TRBJ1-2; 9 bases match TRBD1. V shed 9 bases and J 8 bases; nucleotides not matched to a gene: 13. Germline V gene lookup returns CDR1 WSHSY and CDR2 SAAADI. The CDR3 spans 14 residues. The CDR3 spells CASWIGTGIGGYTF. CDR3 bases: TGCGCCAGTTGGATTGGGACAGGGATCGGGGGCTACACCTTC.